This entry concerns a single T cell receptor (beta chain). The assay was immunoSEQ multiplex PCR, and TCRdb's table has in-frame clones only and misses some. This table holds about 480,000 clones, around 90% found once. This entry comes from a study of Ad26.COV2.S vaccination and SARS-CoV-2 variants. Across the study: As a participant in COV1001, the donor was in the Ad26.COV2.S trial arm. In the study, Ad26.COV2.S was injected intramuscularly once, or twice 56 days apart.

Trimming left V 4 bases short and J 3 bases short, with 12 bases between. This CDR3 has 15 amino acids. The germline gives CDR1 LGHNA, CDR2 YSLEER. Treatment reported: 15 to 20 received Ad26.COV2.S at low or high dose, single or two shots; 5 received placebo; per-sample allocation not given. The study sampled participants on day 63 after the first vaccine or placebo injection. At a Boston site, the person donating was an adult of 18-55 years. An Ad26 vector that expressed Wuhan-strain SARS-CoV-2 spike constituted the vaccine. The sample consisted of peripheral blood, taken in a trial of Ad26.COV2.S vaccine versus placebo. The TCR comes from a person aged 18-65 years who received the Ad26.COV2.S COVID-19 vaccine or a placebo. The rearrangement links TRBV4-3 to TRBJ1-4; D is unclear. CDR3 residues: CASSPIGSANEKLFF. In DNA, the CDR3 is TGCGCCAGCAGCCCTATAGGGTCTGCTAATGAAAAACTGTTTTTT.